Presented here are 32 T cell receptor beta chains from one specimen sequenced in a study of blood T cells in healthy people across ages. Then a second PCR, running roughly 7 to 11 cycles, was carried out with a sample-barcoded 5' primer and a J-beta primer mix. TCRdb reprocessed the 5' RACE reads via MiXCR and lists one record per CDR3 protein. The profile shows approximately 1,000,000 distinct CDR3 sequences, 35% to 45% of them singletons. The sequenced sample consisted of blood. Source of these receptors: a man aged 18 to 30 in good health.

The V and J genes are TRBV7-2 and TRBJ1-1, with TRBD1 matching 7 bases. CDR1 and CDR2 (germline): SGHTA, FQGNSA. This CDR3 spans 14 amino acids. V was pared by 5 bases and J by 7 bases, with 10 bases of the junction left unmatched. In DNA form, the CDR3 reads TGTGCCAGCAGCCCGGGACGAGACAGGGTTGAAGCTTTCTTT. Its protein product is CASSPGRDRVEAFF.

This clonotype appeared many times. This chain joins TRBV4-2 and TRBJ2-7, with TRBD1 matching 8 bases. Trimming removed 6 bases from V and 6 bases from J; junction bases left unmatched: 10. Looked up from germline, CDR1 is LGHNA and CDR2 is YNFKEQ. This CDR3 has 14 amino acids. Written as DNA, the CDR3 is TGTGCCAGCAGTGACAGGACAGGGAAAAGCGAGCAGTACTTC. As protein: CASSDRTGKSEQYF.

This clonotype was observed a few times. This chain links TRBV30 with TRBJ1-2, with 7 bases lining up with TRBD1. Trimming took 4 bases from V and 6 from J; bases not matched to a gene: 8. Germline-derived CDR1 and CDR2 are GTSNPN and SVGIG (reference sequence). This CDR3 comprises 13 residues. The CDR3 loop reads CAWTQDRDDGYTF. Here the CDR3 DNA reads TGTGCCTGGACTCAAGACAGGGACGATGGCTACACCTTC.

This chain uses TRBV4-2 with TRBJ2-7; 9 bases line up with TRBD2. V lost 4 bases and J lost 3; bases outside the gene matches: 10. CDR1 and CDR2 (germline): LGHNA, YNFKEQ. This CDR3 spans 16 amino acids. In DNA form, the CDR3 reads TGTGCCAGCAGCCCCTCAGGGGGACTAGCCTTCTACGAGCAGTACTTC. Protein: CASSPSGGLAFYEQYF.

This clonotype was picked up a small number of times. The chain has TRBV12-3 or TRBV12-4 and TRBJ2-2; D might be TRBD1 (5 bases). CDR3 length: 14 residues. The V end was cut by 6 bases, the J end by 4 bases, with 12 bases between. The CDR3 region is CASRGADGTGELFF. CDR3 bases: TGTGCCAGCAGAGGGGCAGACGGCACCGGGGAGCTGTTTTTT.

V and J are TRBV5-1 and TRBJ2-4, with 7 bases aligning to TRBD2. V was pared by 0 bases and J by 9 bases, with 15 bases of the junction left unmatched. Looked up from germline, CDR1 is SGHRS and CDR2 is YFSETQ. The CDR3 consists of 17 residues. CDR3 DNA sequence: TGCGCCAGCAGCTTGGCGCCCTGGGGGGGAAAGACAAGCATTCAGTACTTC. This translates into CASSLAPWGGKTSIQYF. The full variable domain, with the rest looked up from reference TRBV5-1 and TRBJ2-4, is KAGVTQTPRYLIKTRGQQVTLSCSPISGHRSVSWYQQTPGQGLQFLFEYFSETQRNKGNFPGRFSGRQFSNSRSEMNVSTLELGDSALYLCASSLAPWGGKTSIQYFGAGTRLSVL.

This clonotype was seen a few times. V and J are TRBV5-1 and TRBJ1-1, with D possibly matching TRBD1 (6 bases). The CDR3 extends over 14 amino acids. In germline, CDR1 is SGHRS, CDR2 YFSETQ. Trimming removed 4 bases from V and 1 base from J, with 11 bases in between. CDR3: CASSIGTPNTEAFF. Here the CDR3 DNA reads TGCGCCAGCAGCATTGGGACACCGAACACTGAAGCTTTCTTT.

The rearrangement uses TRBV29-1 and TRBJ1-2, with D possibly being TRBD1 (5 bases). CDR1 is SQVTM, CDR2 ANQGSEA, per germline. The CDR3 loop spans 13 amino acids. Trimming left V 4 bases short and J 6 bases short, with 15 bases between. CDR3 DNA: TGCAGCGTTGCCGAGACAGTTTACCATGGCTACACCTTC. It is translated as CSVAETVYHGYTF.

The sample holds many counts of this clonotype. The rearrangement uses TRBV9 and TRBJ2-3; TRBD2 agrees at 9 bases. V trimming: 0 bases; J trimming: 6 bases; junction bases outside the gene matches: 5. The CDR3 extends over 15 amino acids. The germline V gene encodes CDR1 SGDLS and CDR2 YYNGEE. The CDR3 region is CASSVAASGVDTQYF. Written as DNA, the CDR3 is TGTGCCAGCAGCGTAGCGGCTAGCGGGGTCGATACGCAGTATTTT.

The rearrangement joins TRBV7-8 to TRBJ2-7; the match to TRBD2 covers 9 bases. The CDR3 contains 20 residues. Germline trimming cut 1 base from V and 0 bases from J; bases unmatched to any gene: 16. The germline gives CDR1 SGHVS, CDR2 FQNEAQ. The CDR3 sequence is CASSLEASGVGAFRSYEQYF. In DNA form, the CDR3 reads TGTGCCAGCAGCTTAGAGGCTAGCGGGGTAGGAGCCTTCCGCTCCTACGAGCAGTACTTC.

The chain is built from TRBV29-1 and TRBJ1-1; D may be TRBD1 (6 bases). Germline CDR1 reads SQVTM; CDR2 reads ANQGSEA. The V end was cut by 4 bases, the J end by 10 bases, with 19 bases between. The CDR3 has 13 residues. This CDR3 is CSVAEDGGQRAFF. CDR3 DNA sequence: TGCAGCGTTGCTGAAGACGGGGGGCAGAGAGCTTTCTTT.

This clonotype occurred a few times. The rearrangement joins TRBV4-3 to TRBJ1-4; D remains unclear. Trimming took off 0 bases at V and 2 bases at J, with 16 bases between the two ends. The CDR3 contains 18 residues. The germline CDR1 and CDR2 sequences are LGHNA and YSLEER. The CDR3 DNA follows: TGCGCCAGCAGCCAAGATCGAAGACTCCGGACCACTAATGAAAAACTGTTTTTT. Its translation is CASSQDRRLRTTNEKLFF.

This clonotype was picked up many times. The chain combines TRBV7-8 with TRBJ2-2, with 9 bases that match TRBD2. Germline CDR1 reads SGHVS; CDR2 reads FQNEAQ. This CDR3 has 15 residues. The J segment lost 5 bases and the V segment lost 5 bases, leaving 6 bases of the junction unmatched. CDR3 nucleotides: TGTGCCAGCAGCCATAGCGGGGGAACTACCGGGGAGCTGTTTTTT. It is translated as CASSHSGGTTGELFF.

This clonotype was seen a few times. The rearrangement links TRBV2 to TRBJ2-5; possible D gene TRBD1, 5 bases. This CDR3 has 14 residues. V lost 8 bases to trimming and J lost 2 bases, with 15 bases between them. Germline CDR1 SNHLY, CDR2 FYNNEI. In DNA, the CDR3 is TGTGCCAGCGGTAAACTGACAGAACAAGAGACCCAGTACTTC. Protein product: CASGKLTEQETQYF.

The chain carries TRBV30 and TRBJ1-2; perhaps TRBD1 as D (5 bases). Germline loops: CDR1 GTSNPN, CDR2 SVGIG (reference sequence). Between the trimmed V and J ends, which lost 4 bases and 4 bases, there was a span of 19 bases. The length of the CDR3 is 15 residues. The DNA of the CDR3 is TGTGCCTGGACCATGACAGCAAACATCCGCTATGGCTACACCTTC. Amino acid sequence: CAWTMTANIRYGYTF.

This clonotype turned up a few times. V usage is TRBV5-1 and J usage is TRBJ1-2; no definite D call. The CDR3 totals 15 residues. The V and J ends lost 4 bases and 0 bases respectively, with 13 bases between them. The germline CDR1 and CDR2 sequences are SGHRS and YFSETQ. CDR3 amino acids: CASSPLQGANYGYTF. CDR3 bases: TGCGCCAGCAGCCCTTTACAAGGAGCTAACTATGGCTACACCTTC. Together with reference TRBV5-1 and TRBJ1-2, the CDR3 gives the full variable domain: KAGVTQTPRYLIKTRGQQVTLSCSPISGHRSVSWYQQTPGQGLQFLFEYFSETQRNKGNFPGRFSGRQFSNSRSEMNVSTLELGDSALYLCASSPLQGANYGYTFGSGTRLTVV.

The chain uses TRBV2 and TRBJ1-2, with a possible D match to TRBD1 (5 bases). Germline V gives CDR1 SNHLY, CDR2 FYNNEI. Trimming left V 4 bases short and J 4 bases short, with 16 bases between. The CDR3 consists of 15 residues. CDR3 sequence: CASSVGDGEFYGYTF. CDR3 coding DNA: TGTGCCAGCAGTGTTGGGGACGGAGAATTCTATGGCTACACCTTC.

This chain joins TRBV27 and TRBJ1-1; D possibly corresponds to TRBD1 (6 bases). The V gene's germline CDR1 is MNHEY and CDR2 SMNVEV (reference sequence). The CDR3 extends over 12 amino acids. Trimming shortened V by 7 bases and J by 10 bases, and 16 bases separated the two germline ends. CDR3 amino acids: CASIGTPPRAFF. Here the CDR3 DNA reads TGTGCCAGCATTGGGACACCCCCGAGAGCTTTCTTT.

The chain links TRBV27 to TRBJ1-2; D call uncertain. Germline CDR1 MNHEY, CDR2 SMNVEV (reference sequence). This CDR3 is built from 14 residues. Trimming shortened V by 2 bases and J by 6 bases, and 13 bases separated the two germline ends. The CDR3 nucleotides read TGTGCCAGCAGTTTAAGTCAGGCAACGGATGGCTACACCTTC. It yields the protein CASSLSQATDGYTF.

Concerning this clonotype: The junction departs from germline at one end; a sequencing error may be responsible. CDR3 loop: CASKSGTMYNSPPHF. CDR3 in DNA: TGTGCCAGCAAGTCAGGGACTATGTATAATTCACCCCCCCACTTT. The V gene is TRBV28, the J gene TRBJ1-6; the D gene is possibly TRBD1 (5 bases). The CDR3 totals 15 residues. CDR1 is MDHEN, CDR2 SYDVKM, per germline.

The chain is built from TRBV2 and TRBJ1-1; weak D call: TRBD1 (5 bases). The CDR3 totals 12 residues. With 6 bases removed from V and 6 bases from J, the gap between germline ends came to 11 bases. Germline CDR1 SNHLY, CDR2 FYNNEI. The CDR3 spells CASRPRVSEAFF. The CDR3 DNA is TGTGCCAGCAGGCCCAGGGTTTCTGAAGCTTTCTTT.

The V gene is TRBV9, the J gene TRBJ2-7, with 14 bases lining up with TRBD2. This CDR3 contains 18 residues. Germline assignment: CDR1 SGDLS and CDR2 YYNGEE. The J segment lost 0 bases and the V segment lost 3 bases, leaving 8 bases of the junction unmatched. CDR3 amino acids: CASSEAGLAGGSSYEQYF. The CDR3 DNA follows: TGTGCCAGCAGCGAGGCCGGACTAGCGGGAGGCAGCTCCTACGAGCAGTACTTC.

This clonotype has more than one count but fewer than ten. This sequence joins TRBV9 and TRBJ2-1; D is perhaps TRBD1 (6 bases). V lost 3 bases to trimming and J lost 6 bases, with 16 bases between them. The V gene's germline CDR1 is SGDLS and CDR2 YYNGEE. This CDR3 contains 15 residues. The DNA of the CDR3 is TGTGCCAGCAGCGCCGCAGGGGTGTCGGGCAATGAGCAGTTCTTC. Its protein is CASSAAGVSGNEQFF.

This clonotype turned up a few times. The rearrangement joins TRBV9 to TRBJ2-3; TRBD1 matches at 8 bases. From germline, CDR1 is SGDLS and CDR2 YYNGEE. CDR3 length equals 16 residues. V trimming: 0 bases; J trimming: 3 bases; junction bases outside the gene matches: 6. This chain's CDR3 is CASSVADRGLTDTQYF. The CDR3 nucleotides read TGTGCCAGCAGCGTAGCCGACAGGGGTCTTACAGATACGCAGTATTTT.

This clonotype has a handful of counts. The chain links TRBV9 to TRBJ2-3; no firm D call. The CDR3 sequence is 14 residues long. Germline V lookup: CDR1 SGDLS, CDR2 YYNGEE. Trimming pared 0 bases from V and 2 bases from J, leaving 7 bases between. The CDR3 region is CASSVVSTTDTQYF. CDR3 DNA sequence: TGTGCCAGCAGCGTAGTGTCCACCACAGATACGCAGTATTTT.

The V gene is TRBV5-1, the J gene TRBJ1-1, with a weak D call TRBD1 (5 bases). Trimming took 4 bases from V and 3 from J, leaving 16 bases between them. There are 15 residues in the CDR3. CDR1 and CDR2 (germline): SGHRS, YFSETQ. CDR3 in amino acids: CASSLEAGTHTEAFF. In nucleotides, the CDR3 is TGCGCCAGCAGCCTGGAGGCCGGGACCCACACTGAAGCTTTCTTT.

V and J are TRBV5-1 and TRBJ1-5; D ambiguous. Germline values: CDR1 SGHRS, CDR2 YFSETQ. CDR3 length: 16 amino acids. The V end lost 7 bases, the J end lost 0 bases, and 17 bases lay between the germline ends. CDR3 sequence: CASYPGGPNSNQPQHF. CDR3 nucleotides: TGCGCCAGCTATCCTGGAGGACCCAATAGCAATCAGCCCCAGCATTTT.

There are many counts of this clonotype. The gene calls are TRBV20-1 and TRBJ2-7; TRBD1 might be the D (6 bases). The CDR3 length is 15 residues. Germline CDR1 is DFQATT and CDR2 is SNEGSKA (reference sequence). Trimming removed 1 base at V and 4 bases at J, with 17 bases between. The CDR3 sequence: CSARGSDRRLYEQYF. The CDR3 nucleotides are TGCAGTGCTAGAGGCTCGGACAGAAGATTGTACGAGCAGTACTTC.

This rearrangement joins TRBV6-2 or TRBV6-3 to TRBJ1-1; D is unresolved. There are 13 residues in the CDR3. CDR1 and CDR2 from the germline V gene are MNHEY and SVGEGT. The V gene lost 5 bases and the J gene lost 3 bases, with 10 bases spanning the gap. CDR3 amino acids: CASSDLGYTEAFF. In DNA, the CDR3 is TGTGCCAGCAGTGATTTGGGGTACACTGAAGCTTTCTTT.

The genes are TRBV5-1 and TRBJ1-2; D ambiguous. V lost 1 base, J lost 4 bases, and 26 bases lay in between. CDR1 and CDR2 from the germline V gene are SGHRS and YFSETQ. The CDR3 consists of 19 residues. For the CDR3, the DNA is TGCGCCAGCAGCTTGACCTTGAGATCAACGGCCCTGGATGGCTATGGCTACACCTTC. Protein: CASSLTLRSTALDGYGYTF.

The chain couples TRBV12-3 or TRBV12-4 to TRBJ2-3, with D unclear. Trimming pared 3 bases from V and 1 base from J, leaving 14 bases between. The CDR3 covers 16 residues. The CDR3 loop reads CASSFGTSKGTDTQYF. The CDR3 nucleotides read TGTGCCAGCAGTTTTGGTACCTCAAAAGGCACAGATACGCAGTATTTT.

This clonotype occurred once. The genes are TRBV6-5 and TRBJ1-1; 7 bases are shared with TRBD1. Germline lookup yields CDR1 MNHEY and CDR2 SVGAGI. The V gene end was trimmed by 6 bases and the J gene end by 0 bases; junction bases not matched to a gene: 7. The CDR3 has 15 residues. CDR3 coding DNA: TGTGCCAGCAGGCACAGGGGCCCCATGAACACTGAAGCTTTCTTT. Protein product: CASRHRGPMNTEAFF.